This paragraph covers one T cell receptor beta chain sequence. Seattle patients were enrolled during active infection and followed longitudinally. In the authors' workflow: Estimation of nucleated cell counts relied on the amplification of reference gene primers. TCRdb keeps only in-frame clones here, not all; method: immunoSEQ multiplex PCR. V and J calls and clone size are given by that table; D and trimming were obtained from the DNA. Of over 100,000 clones listed, around nine tenths are singletons. This sample is drawn from a study of blood T cell repertoires in COVID-19. Overall study context: Donors in the United States, Italy and Spain gave samples during acute or convalescent COVID-19. From T cells, B-cell-depleted T cells, or PBMCs came the material, which was cDNA or gDNA.

Trimming removed 0 bases at V and 8 bases at J, with 16 bases between. The CDR3 length is 16 residues. Looked up from germline, CDR1 is LGHDT and CDR2 is YNNKEL (reference sequence). The rearrangement uses TRBV3-1 (or the pseudogene TRBV3-2) and TRBJ1-4, with D perhaps matching TRBD1 (5 bases). Source material: peripheral blood. The sequence came from a man in his sixties with COVID-19, enrolled during active disease. The CDR3 DNA is TGTGCCAGCAGCCAAGATGGGAGGGGCTTTCGGGAAAAACTGTTTTTT. Its translation is CASSQDGRGFREKLFF.